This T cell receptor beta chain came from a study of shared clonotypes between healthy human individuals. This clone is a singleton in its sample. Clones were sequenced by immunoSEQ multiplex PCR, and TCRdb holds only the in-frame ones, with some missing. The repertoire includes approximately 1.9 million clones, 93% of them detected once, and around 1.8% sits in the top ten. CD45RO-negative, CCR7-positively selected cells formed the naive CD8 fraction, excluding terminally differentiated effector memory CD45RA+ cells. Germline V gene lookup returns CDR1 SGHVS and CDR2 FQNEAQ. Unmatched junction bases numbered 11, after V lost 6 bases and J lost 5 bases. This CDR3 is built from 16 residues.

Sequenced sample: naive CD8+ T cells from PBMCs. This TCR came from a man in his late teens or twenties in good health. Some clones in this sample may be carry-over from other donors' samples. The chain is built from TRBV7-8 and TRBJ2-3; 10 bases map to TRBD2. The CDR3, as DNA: TGTGCCAGCAGGGGTTCCCTAGCGGGAGTAGGAGATACGCAGTATTTT. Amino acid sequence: CASRGSLAGVGDTQYF.